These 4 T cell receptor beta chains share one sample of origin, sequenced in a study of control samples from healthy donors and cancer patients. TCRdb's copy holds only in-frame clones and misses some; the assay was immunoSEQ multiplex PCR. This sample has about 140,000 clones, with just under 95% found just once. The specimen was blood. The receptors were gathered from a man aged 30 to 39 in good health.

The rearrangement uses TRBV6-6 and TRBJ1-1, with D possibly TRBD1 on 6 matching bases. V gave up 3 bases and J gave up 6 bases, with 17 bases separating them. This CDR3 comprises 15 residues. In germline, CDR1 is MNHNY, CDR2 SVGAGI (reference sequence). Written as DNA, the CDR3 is TGTGCCAGCAGTTATCAGGGGCTTGTCCTTGCTGAAGCTTTCTTT. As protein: CASSYQGLVLAEAFF.

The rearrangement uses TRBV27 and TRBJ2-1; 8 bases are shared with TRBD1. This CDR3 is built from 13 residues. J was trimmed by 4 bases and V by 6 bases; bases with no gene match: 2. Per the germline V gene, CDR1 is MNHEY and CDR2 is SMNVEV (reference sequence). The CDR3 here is CASRDRAYNEQFF. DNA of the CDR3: TGTGCCAGCAGGGACAGGGCATACAATGAGCAGTTCTTC.

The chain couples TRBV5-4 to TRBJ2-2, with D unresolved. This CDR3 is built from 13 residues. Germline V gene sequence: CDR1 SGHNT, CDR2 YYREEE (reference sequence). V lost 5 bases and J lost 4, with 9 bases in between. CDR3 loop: CASRKRVTGELFF. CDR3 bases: TGTGCCAGCAGGAAAAGAGTCACCGGGGAGCTGTTTTTT.

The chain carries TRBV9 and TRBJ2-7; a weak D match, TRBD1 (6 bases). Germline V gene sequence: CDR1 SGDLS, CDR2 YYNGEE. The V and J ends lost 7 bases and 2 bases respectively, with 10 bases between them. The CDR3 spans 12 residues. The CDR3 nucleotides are TGTGCCAGCGGGGGCAGTACCTACGAGCAGTACTTC. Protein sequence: CASGGSTYEQYF.